What follows are 30 T cell receptor beta chains derived from one specimen sequenced in a study of CD8+ T cells in alopecia areata. RNA extraction was followed by reverse transcription into cDNA, which acted as the sequencing template. Measured with immunoSEQ multiplex PCR; TCRdb has only the in-frame clones, and not every one. The data contain 150,000 to 200,000 clones, 55% to 65% of them seen just once; the ten biggest clones take up about 4.9%. Sequencing used CD4+ T cells sorted from blood. Receptors were obtained from a human donor in good health.

This clone was seen more than once but under ten times. This chain connects TRBV15 to TRBJ2-5; D uncertain. V was clipped by 1 base and J by 4 bases, with 10 bases between them. Germline V gene lookup returns CDR1 LNHNV and CDR2 YYDKDF (reference sequence). The CDR3 spans 14 residues. DNA of the CDR3: TGTGCCACCAGCAGAGTCAGGATTCGAGAGACCCAGTACTTC. Its protein product is CATSRVRIRETQYF.

This clone has a handful of counts. V usage is TRBV2 and J usage is TRBJ1-5, with TRBD1 matching over 9 bases. Germline trimming cut 6 bases from V and 4 bases from J; bases unmatched to any gene: 4. The CDR3 is 14 amino acids. Germline assignment: CDR1 SNHLY and CDR2 FYNNEI. CDR3 residues: CASSHGTGNQPQHF. CDR3 nucleotides: TGTGCCAGCAGCCACGGGACAGGGAATCAGCCCCAGCATTTT.

This clone appeared once. The chain links TRBV2 to TRBJ1-1; perhaps TRBD1 as D (6 bases). The germline V gene has CDR1 SNHLY and CDR2 FYNNEI. V was pared by 5 bases and J by 6 bases, with 10 bases between. This CDR3 comprises 12 residues. CDR3 residues: CASSPWTAEAFF. The CDR3 DNA sequence: TGTGCCAGCAGTCCCTGGACAGCTGAAGCTTTCTTT.

In this sample, this clone turned up a few times. The chain links TRBV9 to TRBJ2-6, with 7 nucleotides matching TRBD1. Germline CDR1 and CDR2: SGDLS and YYNGEE. The CDR3 length is 16 residues. The junction had 5 bases not matched to a gene; V was cut back by 3 bases and J by 2 bases. CDR3 sequence reads: CASSATGAPGANVLTF. DNA of the CDR3: TGTGCCAGCAGCGCCACAGGGGCCCCTGGGGCCAACGTCCTGACTTTC.

The chain uses TRBV5-1 and TRBJ2-1; 7 nucleotides match TRBD2. After removal of 0 bases from V and 8 bases from J, the junction contained 11 bases not matched to a gene. Germline CDR1 reads SGHRS; CDR2 reads YFSETQ. This CDR3 spans 16 amino acids. DNA of the CDR3: TGCGCCAGCAGCTTGGCCTTCGGACTAGACCGAGATGAGCAGTTCTTC. Protein: CASSLAFGLDRDEQFF.

This rearrangement joins TRBV28 to TRBJ2-1; perhaps D is TRBD1 or TRBD2 (5 bases each). Looked up from germline, CDR1 is MDHEN and CDR2 is SYDVKM. Trimming removed 3 bases at V and 9 bases at J, with 18 bases between. The CDR3 totals 15 residues. The DNA for the CDR3 is TGTGCCAGCAGTTTTCCCTGGTGGGGGAACACTGAGCAGTTCTTC. Protein product: CASSFPWWGNTEQFF.

This clone was seen a single time. The gene calls are TRBV27 and TRBJ1-5; 7 bases align to TRBD1. The germline V gene encodes CDR1 MNHEY and CDR2 SMNVEV (reference sequence). V lost 6 bases and J lost 4; bases outside the gene matches: 9. There are 15 residues in the CDR3. CDR3 sequence reads: CASRRDRVGNQPQHF. CDR3 nucleotides: TGTGCCAGCAGAAGAGACAGGGTGGGGAATCAGCCCCAGCATTTT.

This chain connects TRBV4-1 to TRBJ2-5, with 10 bases lining up with TRBD1. Trimming cost V 4 bases and J 1 base; bases outside gene matches: 6. The CDR3 runs 16 residues. CDR1 MGHRA and CDR2 YSYEKL come from the germline V gene. Written as DNA, the CDR3 is TGCGCCAGCAGCCCCGCCGGGACAGGGGCCCAAGAGACCCAGTACTTC. It codes for CASSPAGTGAQETQYF.

The V call is TRBV5-1, the J call TRBJ1-1; tentative D call: TRBD1 (5 bases). Germline values: CDR1 SGHRS, CDR2 YFSETQ. The CDR3 runs 14 residues. The V end was cut by 3 bases, the J end by 1 base, with 10 bases between. For the CDR3, the DNA is TGCGCCAGCAGCTGGGGGAACAAGAACACTGAAGCTTTCTTT. It specifies CASSWGNKNTEAFF.

This clone has only a few counts. This chain uses TRBV29-1 with TRBJ1-1; D remains unclear. Trimming left V 2 bases short and J 7 bases short, with 8 bases between. The germline CDR1 and CDR2 sequences are SQVTM and ANQGSEA. The CDR3 has 11 residues. The CDR3 DNA sequence: TGCAGCGTTGAACGAGTATATGAAGCTTTCTTT. It is translated as CSVERVYEAFF.

This clone has only a few counts. This chain joins TRBV5-6 and TRBJ1-5, with D possibly matching TRBD1 (5 bases). Germline V gene data show CDR1 as SGHDT and CDR2 as YYEEEE. CDR3 length equals 16 residues. V shed 7 bases and J shed 1 base, with 18 bases lying between them. CDR3 in amino acids: CASATWWGNSNQPQHF. In nucleotides, the CDR3 is TGTGCCAGCGCTACTTGGTGGGGGAACAGCAATCAGCCCCAGCATTTT.

The chain employs TRBV6-4 and TRBJ2-1; 12 bases agree with TRBD2. Trimming took 0 bases from V and 8 from J; bases not matched to a gene: 2. Per germline, CDR1 MRHNA and CDR2 SNTAGT. The CDR3 covers 15 residues. The CDR3 is CASSDSTSGSDEQFF. The CDR3, as DNA: TGTGCCAGCAGTGACTCGACTAGCGGGAGCGATGAGCAGTTCTTC.

This clone showed up just a few times. This chain connects TRBV10-3 to TRBJ2-6; D call uncertain. CDR1 and CDR2 from the germline V gene are ENHRY and SYGVKD. CDR3 size: 14 residues. Trimming left V 8 bases short and J 2 bases short, with 10 bases between. CDR3 bases: TGTGCCATCCGCCCGGGTACTGGGGCCAACGTCCTGACTTTC. It yields the protein CAIRPGTGANVLTF.

Only a few counts were recorded for this clone. The chain couples TRBV29-1 to TRBJ2-1, with D uncertain. The CDR3 has 15 residues. V was clipped by 7 bases and J by 0 bases, with 16 bases between them. The germline V gene encodes CDR1 SQVTM and CDR2 ANQGSEA. The CDR3 protein is CSGILRVSSYNEQFF. For the CDR3, the DNA is TGCAGCGGGATCCTTCGGGTTAGCTCCTACAATGAGCAGTTCTTC.

This clone was counted between two and nine times. The J gene is TRBJ2-1, the V gene TRBV10-3, with TRBD2 matching over 13 bases. The CDR3 totals 14 residues. V dropped 8 bases and J dropped 7; count of bases not matched to a gene: 5. The germline V gene encodes CDR1 ENHRY and CDR2 SYGVKD. The CDR3 DNA reads TGTGCCATCGGGACTAGCGGGGTTGCGAATGAGCAGTTCTTC. Translating it yields CAIGTSGVANEQFF.

The J gene is TRBJ1-5, the V gene TRBV23-1, with 9 bases identical to TRBD1. TRBV23-1 is annotated as an ORF whose role is uncertain. V shed 0 bases and J 4 bases; nucleotides not matched to a gene: 7. This CDR3 is 17 amino acids long. The CDR3 spells CASSQSRTGAANQPQHF. The CDR3 DNA is TGCGCCAGCAGTCAATCGAGGACAGGGGCCGCAAATCAGCCCCAGCATTTT.

The CDR3 sequence: CSAVETGRGYNEQFF. DNA for the CDR3: TGCAGCGCGGTGGAGACAGGGAGGGGGTACAATGAGCAGTTCTTC. The J gene is TRBJ2-1, the V gene TRBV29-1, with D perhaps TRBD1 or TRBD2 (7 bases each). Trimming shortened V by 7 bases and J by 4 bases, and 20 bases separated the two germline ends. CDR1 and CDR2 (germline): SQVTM, ANQGSEA. The CDR3 length is 15 residues.

The chain joins TRBV29-1 to TRBJ2-1; no reliable D call. The germline CDR1 and CDR2 sequences are SQVTM and ANQGSEA. The CDR3 loop spans 12 amino acids. The V end was cut by 4 bases, the J end by 6 bases, with 10 bases between. In DNA form, the CDR3 reads TGCAGCGTTGGGCGGCTCCTCAATGAGCAGTTCTTC. Translation gives CSVGRLLNEQFF.

CDR3 amino acids: CASSGTGGAGGTEAFF. CDR3 coding DNA: TGTGCCAGCAGTGGGACAGGGGGCGCAGGAGGAACTGAAGCTTTCTTT. V and J are TRBV28 and TRBJ1-1; 12 bases match TRBD1. Looked up from germline, CDR1 is MDHEN and CDR2 is SYDVKM. With 5 bases clipped from V and 5 bases from J, the junction kept 9 bases outside the gene matches. The CDR3 has 16 amino acids.

This clone showed up just a few times. V gene TRBV29-1 combines with J gene TRBJ1-1, with a weak D call TRBD1 (5 bases). V was cut by 6 bases and J by 0 bases, with 11 bases left in between. Germline V lookup: CDR1 SQVTM, CDR2 ANQGSEA. The CDR3 covers 13 residues. CDR3: CSVLGQVNTEAFF. The DNA for the CDR3 is TGCAGCGTGCTGGGGCAGGTGAACACTGAAGCTTTCTTT.

Only a few counts were recorded for this clone. The chain uses TRBV5-1 and TRBJ2-3, with 11 bases that match TRBD2. CDR1 is SGHRS and CDR2 is YFSETQ in the germline V gene. There are 15 residues in the CDR3. Trimming cost V 4 bases and J 1 base; bases outside gene matches: 2. Written as DNA, the CDR3 is TGCGCCAGCAGCAAACTAGCGGGAGGCACAGATACGCAGTATTTT. This gives the protein CASSKLAGGTDTQYF.

This rearrangement joins TRBV5-6 to TRBJ2-5; a weak D match, TRBD2 (6 bases). V lost 6 bases and J 1 base, leaving 13 bases between the germline ends. Germline V gene sequence: CDR1 SGHDT, CDR2 YYEEEE. The CDR3 is 14 amino acids. The CDR3 loop is CASTFGTFQETQYF. DNA for the CDR3: TGTGCCAGCACCTTTGGGACTTTCCAAGAGACCCAGTACTTC. Looking up the rest from reference TRBV5-6 and TRBJ2-5 gives the full variable domain: DAGVTQSPTHLIKTRGQQVTLRCSPKSGHDTVSWYQQALGQGPQFIFQYYEEEERQRGNFPDRFSGHQFPNYSSELNVNALLLGDSALYLCASTFGTFQETQYFGPGTRLLVL.

The CDR3, as DNA: TGCAGCGTCGTCCCCGGGACGGAAGCCTACGAGCAGTACTTC. Translation: CSVVPGTEAYEQYF. This rearrangement joins TRBV29-1 to TRBJ2-7; D is possibly TRBD1 or TRBD2 (5 bases each). Deletions cut 6 bases from V and 2 bases from J, with 17 bases between. The germline V gene encodes CDR1 SQVTM and CDR2 ANQGSEA. The CDR3 totals 14 residues.

This sequence joins TRBV6-5 and TRBJ1-1; D is unresolved. Looked up from germline, CDR1 is MNHEY and CDR2 is SVGAGI. V shed 6 bases and J shed 2 bases, with 13 bases lying between them. The CDR3 has 14 amino acids. DNA for the CDR3: TGTGCCAGCAGGACGAGGACTGCTAACACTGAAGCTTTCTTT. It is translated as CASRTRTANTEAFF.

The chain uses TRBV25-1 and TRBJ1-4; D gene ambiguous. The CDR3 is 13 amino acids. Germline CDR1 and CDR2: MGHDK and SYGVNS. V was trimmed by 8 bases and J by 0 bases, leaving 7 bases between them. The CDR3, as DNA: TGTGCCAGCCTCTCTGCAACTAATGAAAAACTGTTTTTT. As protein: CASLSATNEKLFF.

Only a few counts were recorded for this clone. The chain carries TRBV29-1 and TRBJ2-7; no reliable D call. The CDR3 extends over 14 amino acids. Germline CDR1 and CDR2: SQVTM and ANQGSEA. V gave up 7 bases and J gave up 2 bases, with 18 bases separating them. CDR3 region: CSAVDALGTYEQYF. CDR3 DNA: TGCAGCGCTGTAGACGCGCTGGGGACCTACGAGCAGTACTTC.

This clone appeared a few times. CDR3 protein: CASSLQLAGGEQFF. CDR3 nucleotides: TGCGCCAGCAGCTTGCAACTAGCGGGAGGGGAGCAGTTCTTC. The V and J genes are TRBV5-1 and TRBJ2-1, with 13 bases fitting TRBD2. Germline assignment: CDR1 SGHRS and CDR2 YFSETQ. J gave up 10 bases and V 1 base, and 2 bases lay outside the gene matches. The CDR3 runs 14 residues.

The CDR3 region has the DNA TGTGCCTGGAGTGCCGGGGGCACTGAAGCTTTCTTT. Its translation is CAWSAGGTEAFF. The chain uses TRBV30 and TRBJ1-1, with D possibly matching TRBD1 (5 bases). The germline CDR1 and CDR2 sequences are GTSNPN and SVGIG (reference sequence). This CDR3 has 12 residues. Trimming left V 1 base short and J 4 bases short, with 7 bases between. Complete variable domain (other parts from reference TRBV30 and TRBJ1-1): SQTIHQWPATLVQPVGSPLSLECTVEGTSNPNLYWYRQAAGRGLQLLFYSVGIGQISSEVPQNLSASRPQDRQFILSSKKLLLSDSGFYLCAWSAGGTEAFFGQGTRLTVV.

The CDR3 here is CASSERTGVVPEAFF. CDR3 coding DNA: TGTGCCAGCAGCGAACGGACAGGGGTTGTCCCTGAAGCTTTCTTT. The chain employs TRBV2 and TRBJ1-1; TRBD1 matches 9 bases. J gave up 6 bases and V 6 bases, and 11 bases lay outside the gene matches. Germline V CDR1 and CDR2: SNHLY, FYNNEI. The length of the CDR3 is 15 residues. The full variable domain, with the rest looked up from reference TRBV2 and TRBJ1-1, is EPEVTQTPSHQVTQMGQEVILRCVPISNHLYFYWYRQILGQKVEFLVSFYNNEISEKSEIFDDQFSVERPDGSNFTLKIRSTKLEDSAMYFCASSERTGVVPEAFFGQGTRLTVV.

This clone was found a few times. The rearrangement joins TRBV29-1 to TRBJ2-7, with TRBD2 as a possible D gene (5 bases). The CDR3 length is 14 residues. CDR1 and CDR2 (germline): SQVTM, ANQGSEA. Trimming took 4 bases from V and 2 from J, leaving 15 bases between them. CDR3 DNA: TGCAGCGTTGTGGGTATAGGACTTGCCTACGAGCAGTACTTC. Translating gives CSVVGIGLAYEQYF.